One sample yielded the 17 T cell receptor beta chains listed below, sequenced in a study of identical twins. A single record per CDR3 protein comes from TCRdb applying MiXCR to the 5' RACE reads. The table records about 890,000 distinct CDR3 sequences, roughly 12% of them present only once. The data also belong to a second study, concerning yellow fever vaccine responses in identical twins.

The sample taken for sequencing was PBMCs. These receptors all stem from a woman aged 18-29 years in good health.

CDR3 region: CASSQGQARGGLTGELFF. The CDR3 bases are TGCGCCAGCAGCCAGGGACAGGCCCGGGGGGGGCTAACCGGGGAGCTGTTTTTT. The J gene is TRBJ2-2, the V gene TRBV4-1; either TRBD1 or TRBD2 may fit D (8 bases each). From germline, CDR1 is MGHRA and CDR2 YSYEKL. V lost 3 bases, J lost 5 bases, and 22 bases lay in between. This CDR3 spans 18 amino acids.

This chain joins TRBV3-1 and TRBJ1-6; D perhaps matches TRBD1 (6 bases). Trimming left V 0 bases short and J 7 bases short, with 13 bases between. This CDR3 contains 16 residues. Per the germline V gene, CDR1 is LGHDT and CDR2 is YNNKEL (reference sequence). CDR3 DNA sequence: TGTGCCAGCAGCCAAGAAGGGACATGGGTCAATTCACCCCTCCACTTT. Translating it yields CASSQEGTWVNSPLHF.

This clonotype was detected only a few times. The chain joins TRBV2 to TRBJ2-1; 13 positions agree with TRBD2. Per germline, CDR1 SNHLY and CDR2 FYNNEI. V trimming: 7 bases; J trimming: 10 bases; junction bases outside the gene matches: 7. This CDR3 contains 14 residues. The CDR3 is CASNGLAGVNEQFF. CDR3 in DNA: TGTGCCAGCAACGGACTAGCGGGGGTCAACGAGCAGTTCTTC.

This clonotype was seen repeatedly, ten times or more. This chain's CDR3 is CASTQTGDSYSHNEQFF. The CDR3 DNA follows: TGTGCCAGCACCCAAACCGGTGACTCGTATTCCCACAATGAGCAGTTCTTC. The genes are TRBV27 and TRBJ2-1; D gene ambiguous. Per the germline V gene, CDR1 is MNHEY and CDR2 is SMNVEV (reference sequence). Trimming left V 7 bases short and J 5 bases short, with 24 bases between. CDR3 length: 17 amino acids.

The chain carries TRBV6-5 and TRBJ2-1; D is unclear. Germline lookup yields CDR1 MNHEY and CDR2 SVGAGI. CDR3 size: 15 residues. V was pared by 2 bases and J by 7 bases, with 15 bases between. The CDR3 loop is CASSYDKPGWNEQFF. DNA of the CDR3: TGTGCCAGCAGTTACGACAAACCAGGTTGGAATGAGCAGTTCTTC.

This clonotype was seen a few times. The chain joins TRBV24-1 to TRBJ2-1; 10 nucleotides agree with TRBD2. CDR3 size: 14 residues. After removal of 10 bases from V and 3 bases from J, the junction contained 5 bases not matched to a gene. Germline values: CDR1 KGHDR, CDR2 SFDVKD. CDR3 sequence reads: CATSSSGSYNEQFF. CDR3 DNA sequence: TGTGCCACGTCCTCTAGCGGGAGCTACAATGAGCAGTTCTTC.

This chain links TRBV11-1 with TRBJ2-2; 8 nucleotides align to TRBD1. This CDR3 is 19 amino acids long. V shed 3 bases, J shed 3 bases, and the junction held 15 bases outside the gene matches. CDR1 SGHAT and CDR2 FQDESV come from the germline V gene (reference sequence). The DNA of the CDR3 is TGTGCCAGCAGCTTCGTTGGGACAGGAGATCCCCGGGACACCGGGGAGCTGTTTTTT. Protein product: CASSFVGTGDPRDTGELFF.

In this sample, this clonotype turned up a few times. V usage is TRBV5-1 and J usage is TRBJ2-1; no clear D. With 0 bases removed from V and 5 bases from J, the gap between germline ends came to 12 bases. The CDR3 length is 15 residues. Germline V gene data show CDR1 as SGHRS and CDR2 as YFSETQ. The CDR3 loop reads CASSLGVGSHNEQFF. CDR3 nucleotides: TGCGCCAGCAGCTTGGGGGTAGGGTCCCACAATGAGCAGTTCTTC.

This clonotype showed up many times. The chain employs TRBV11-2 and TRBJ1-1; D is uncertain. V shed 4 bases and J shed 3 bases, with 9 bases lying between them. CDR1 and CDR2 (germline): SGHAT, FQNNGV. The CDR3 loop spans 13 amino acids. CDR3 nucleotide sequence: TGTGCCAGCAGCTCTGTACCTTACACTGAAGCTTTCTTT. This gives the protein CASSSVPYTEAFF.

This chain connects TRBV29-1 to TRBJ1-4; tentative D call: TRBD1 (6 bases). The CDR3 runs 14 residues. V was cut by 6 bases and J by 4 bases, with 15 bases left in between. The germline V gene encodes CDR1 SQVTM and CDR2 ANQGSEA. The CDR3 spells CSVRKGGNNEKLFF. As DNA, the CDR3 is TGCAGCGTGCGAAAGGGGGGGAATAATGAAAAACTGTTTTTT.

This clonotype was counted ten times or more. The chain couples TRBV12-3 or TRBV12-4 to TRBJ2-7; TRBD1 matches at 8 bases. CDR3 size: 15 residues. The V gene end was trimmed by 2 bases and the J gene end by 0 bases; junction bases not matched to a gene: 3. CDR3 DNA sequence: TGTGCCAGCAGTTTAATCCAGGGGGCCTCCTACGAGCAGTACTTC. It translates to CASSLIQGASYEQYF.

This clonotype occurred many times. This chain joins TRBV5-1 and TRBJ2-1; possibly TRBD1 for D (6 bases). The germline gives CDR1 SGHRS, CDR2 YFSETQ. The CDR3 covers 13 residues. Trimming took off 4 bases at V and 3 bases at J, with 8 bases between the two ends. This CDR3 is CASSVDSYNEQFF. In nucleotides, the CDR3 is TGCGCCAGCAGCGTGGACAGCTACAATGAGCAGTTCTTC.

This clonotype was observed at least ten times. The CDR3 DNA reads TGCGCCAGCAGCCCTACTAGCGGCTCCTGGGCAGATACGCAGTATTTT. Protein sequence: CASSPTSGSWADTQYF. The V call is TRBV5-1, the J call TRBJ2-3, with 8 nucleotides matching TRBD2. V shed 4 bases and J 4 bases; nucleotides not matched to a gene: 11. This CDR3 is built from 16 residues. Germline V CDR1 and CDR2: SGHRS, YFSETQ.

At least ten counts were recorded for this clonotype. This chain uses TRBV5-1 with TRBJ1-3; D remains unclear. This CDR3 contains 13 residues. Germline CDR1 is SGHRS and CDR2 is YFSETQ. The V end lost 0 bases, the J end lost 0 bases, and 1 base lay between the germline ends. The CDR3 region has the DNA TGCGCCAGCAGCTTGGGCTCTGGAAACACCATATATTTT. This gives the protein CASSLGSGNTIYF.

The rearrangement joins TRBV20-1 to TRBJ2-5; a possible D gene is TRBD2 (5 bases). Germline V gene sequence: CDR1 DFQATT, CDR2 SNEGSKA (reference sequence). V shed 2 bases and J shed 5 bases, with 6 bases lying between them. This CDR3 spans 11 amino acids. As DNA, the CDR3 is TGCAGTGCTAGACCGGGGGAGACCCAGTACTTC. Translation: CSARPGETQYF.

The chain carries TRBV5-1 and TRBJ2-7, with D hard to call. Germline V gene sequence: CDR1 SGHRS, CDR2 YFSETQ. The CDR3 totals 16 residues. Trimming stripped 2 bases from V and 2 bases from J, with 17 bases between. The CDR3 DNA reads TGCGCCAGCAGCTTTTCTCCCCTGCTGGCGGCCTACGAGCAGTACTTC. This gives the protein CASSFSPLLAAYEQYF.

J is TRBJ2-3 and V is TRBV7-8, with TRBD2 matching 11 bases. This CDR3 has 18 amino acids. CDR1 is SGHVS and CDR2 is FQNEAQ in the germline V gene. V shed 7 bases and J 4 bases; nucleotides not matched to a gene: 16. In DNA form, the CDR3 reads TGTGCCAGCACCCTAAGGCCCCCTAGCGGGGGGACCTCAGATACGCAGTATTTT. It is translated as CASTLRPPSGGTSDTQYF.